This T cell receptor beta chain was sequenced in a study of cytomegalovirus exposure and HLA in healthy donors. The CDR3 consists of 15 residues. Looked up from germline, CDR1 is LGHNA and CDR2 is YNFKEQ. The V end lost 5 bases, the J end lost 4 bases, and 14 bases lay between the germline ends. Vbeta (60) and Jbeta (13) primers were used in the PCR. Assay used: immunoSEQ multiplex PCR; TCRdb lists only in-frame clones, some missing. The data hold over 150,000 clones, with over 75% observed a single time. The sample comprised PBMCs. The sequence was collected from a woman aged 40 to 50 in good health and CMV-seropositive. This chain connects TRBV4-2 to TRBJ2-2; no definite D call. The CDR3 loop is CASSSKYSGTGELFF. Written as DNA, the CDR3 is TGTGCCAGCAGCTCTAAGTACTCGGGCACCGGGGAGCTGTTTTTT.